The sequence of this T cell receptor beta chain was determined in a study of lymphopenia after photon versus proton radiotherapy. Study outcomes and limitations: A bigger post-nadir fall in TCR diversity correlated inversely with survival time in deceased patients. Post-nadir diversity loss with photons came from oligoclonal expansion, particularly CD8+ Temra cells. Under photons, naive T cells and diversity fell while effector/memory populations rose. Survival link was tested only in deceased patients; proton benefit remains a possibility.

CDR3 length: 16 residues. Germline V gene sequence: CDR1 KGHSH, CDR2 LQKENI. Trimming shortened V by 3 bases and J by 2 bases, and 14 bases separated the two germline ends. Only in-frame clones appear in the TCRdb table, and some are missing; sequencing was by immunoSEQ multiplex PCR. The data show about 70,000 clones, about 90% seen once. On this clone itself: The antigen is undetermined.

The origin of this receptor is a woman between 35 and 50 years old with cholangiocarcinoma. The genes are TRBV18 and TRBJ1-5, with D unclear. The sequencing here drew on peripheral blood, taken from a patient treated with photon-based radiotherapy. The CDR3 spells CASSPVARGGNQPQHF. The CDR3, as DNA: TGTGCCAGCTCACCCGTGGCCCGGGGAGGCAATCAGCCCCAGCATTTT.